One sample yielded the 27 T cell receptor beta chains listed below, sequenced in a study of early T cells in non-severe SARS-CoV-2 infection. TCRdb reprocessed the 5' RACE reads via MiXCR and lists one record per CDR3 protein. Here the sample spans tens of thousands of distinct CDR3 sequences, more than 15% being singletons. The specimen comprised whole blood, sampled at baseline. The source of these receptors is an adult who was a healthcare worker with PCR-confirmed SARS-CoV-2 infection or an uninfected control (not recorded which).

V gene TRBV7-2 combines with J gene TRBJ1-5; no clear D gene. Germline V CDR1 and CDR2: SGHTA, FQGNSA. The V end lost 5 bases, the J end lost 7 bases, and 12 bases lay between the germline ends. This CDR3 is built from 13 residues. CDR3 residues: CASSQSTLQPQHF. CDR3 DNA sequence: TGTGCCAGCAGCCAAAGTACCTTACAGCCCCAGCATTTT. Combining the CDR3 with reference TRBV7-2 and TRBJ1-5 gives the whole variable domain GAGVSQSPSNKVTEKGKDVELRCDPISGHTALYWYRQSLGQGLEFLIYFQGNSAPDKSGLPSDRFSAERTGGSVSTLTIQRTQQEDSAVYLCASSQSTLQPQHFGDGTRLSIL.

This clonotype was recorded a few times. This chain links TRBV7-9 with TRBJ2-7; 8 bases are shared with TRBD2. Germline V gene sequence: CDR1 SEHNR, CDR2 FQNEAQ (reference sequence). The CDR3 has 18 amino acids. V lost 5 bases to trimming and J lost 6 bases; unmatched junction nucleotides: 21. In DNA form, the CDR3 reads TGTGCCAGCAGCCCCGAGAATGGACGTAGCGGGACTCGACTCGAGCAGTACTTC. Amino acid sequence: CASSPENGRSGTRLEQYF. Combining the CDR3 with reference TRBV7-9 and TRBJ2-7 gives the whole variable domain DTGVSQNPRHKITKRGQNVTFRCDPISEHNRLYWYRQTLGQGPEFLTYFQNEAQLEKSRLLSDRFSAERPKGSFSTLEIQRTEQGDSAMYLCASSPENGRSGTRLEQYFGPGTRLTVT.

This clonotype was counted many times. The CDR3 coding sequence is TGTGCCAGCAGTGCTTGGGGGGATCAGCCCCAGCATTTT. Its translation: CASSAWGDQPQHF. The chain employs TRBV6-1 and TRBJ1-5, with D possibly TRBD1 on 5 matching bases. In germline, CDR1 is MNHNS, CDR2 SASEGT. The CDR3 is 13 residues long. The ends were cut back, 4 bases at V and 5 bases at J, with 9 bases in the middle.

The rearrangement joins TRBV27 to TRBJ1-5; D is ambiguous. CDR1 and CDR2 from the germline V gene are MNHEY and SMNVEV (reference sequence). The CDR3 loop spans 17 amino acids. Trimming pared 3 bases from V and 3 bases from J, leaving 18 bases between. CDR3 protein: CASSFSVFGRINQPQHF. The DNA for the CDR3 is TGTGCCAGCAGTTTTTCTGTTTTCGGTAGGATCAATCAGCCCCAGCATTTT.

This clonotype was seen at least ten times. The chain carries TRBV3-1 and TRBJ2-7; TRBD1 is a possible D gene (5 bases). CDR3 length: 15 amino acids. CDR1 is LGHDT, CDR2 YNNKEL, per germline (reference sequence). Trimming pared 4 bases from V and 2 bases from J, leaving 15 bases between. CDR3 region: CASSRQPDGTYEQYF. CDR3 nucleotides: TGTGCCAGCAGCCGACAGCCGGACGGTACCTACGAGCAGTACTTC.

This chain connects TRBV18 to TRBJ2-5, with D unclear. The germline V gene encodes CDR1 KGHSH and CDR2 LQKENI. The CDR3 is made up of 11 amino acids. The V end lost 2 bases, the J end lost 6 bases, and 4 bases lay between the germline ends. The CDR3 DNA reads TGTGCCAGCTCACCAGCCCAGACCCAGTACTTC. It encodes CASSPAQTQYF.

This clonotype was seen a handful of times. CDR3 amino acids: CASSLGVSQTQYF. DNA for the CDR3: TGTGCCAGCAGCTTAGGCGTCAGCCAGACCCAGTACTTC. V is TRBV11-2 and J is TRBJ2-5; D ambiguous. V gave up 1 base and J gave up 6 bases, with 9 bases separating them. The CDR3 spans 13 residues. Germline V gene lookup returns CDR1 SGHAT and CDR2 FQNNGV.

The CDR3 DNA sequence: TGTGCCAGCAGTCCCCCGACCCAGATTTTCGGTAATTCACCCCTCCACTTT. Residues: CASSPPTQIFGNSPLHF. V is TRBV28 and J is TRBJ1-6; D call uncertain. V was clipped by 5 bases and J by 6 bases, with 20 bases between them. From germline, CDR1 is MDHEN and CDR2 SYDVKM. This CDR3 is 17 amino acids long.

The V and J genes are TRBV28 and TRBJ1-4, with TRBD1 identical over 8 bases. The CDR3 spans 14 residues. Germline trimming cut 6 bases from V and 3 bases from J; bases unmatched to any gene: 3. Germline lookup yields CDR1 MDHEN and CDR2 SYDVKM. The CDR3 protein is CASRLTGANEKLFF. CDR3 nucleotide sequence: TGTGCCAGCAGGCTGACAGGGGCTAATGAAAAACTGTTTTTT.

This clonotype was counted between two and nine times. The V and J genes are TRBV5-1 and TRBJ2-3; D is unclear. This CDR3 is 14 amino acids long. Germline lookup yields CDR1 SGHRS and CDR2 YFSETQ. Trimming removed 1 base at V and 0 bases at J, with 6 bases between. The CDR3 loop is CASSLTTSTDTQYF. The CDR3 DNA reads as TGCGCCAGCAGCTTGACGACTAGCACAGATACGCAGTATTTT.

Only a few counts were recorded for this clonotype. This chain connects TRBV21-1 to TRBJ1-2. TRBV21-1 is a listed pseudogene. The CDR3 is made up of 9 amino acids. CDR3 nucleotides: TGTGCCAGCAGCGATGGCTACACCTTC. Its translation: CASSDGYTF.

The chain recombines TRBV15 with TRBJ2-3; 9 bases fit TRBD2. The germline gives CDR1 LNHNV, CDR2 YYDKDF (reference sequence). The J segment lost 2 bases and the V segment lost 0 bases, leaving 6 bases of the junction unmatched. This CDR3 spans 17 amino acids. Here the CDR3 reads CATSRDDSGGTTDTQYF. CDR3 DNA sequence: TGTGCCACCAGCAGAGATGATAGCGGGGGAACCACAGATACGCAGTATTTT.

J is TRBJ1-1 and V is TRBV7-9; D is unresolved. V was pared by 11 bases and J by 4 bases, with 14 bases between. Germline loops: CDR1 SEHNR, CDR2 FQNEAQ (reference sequence). This CDR3 is 12 amino acids long. CDR3 region: CAGEIEITEAFF. The CDR3 nucleotides read TGTGCCGGAGAAATTGAGATCACTGAAGCTTTCTTT.

Only a few counts were recorded for this clonotype. V is TRBV7-2 and J is TRBJ2-3; 9 nucleotides align to TRBD1. Germline V gene sequence: CDR1 SGHTA, CDR2 FQGNSA. V lost 8 bases, J lost 4 bases, and 10 bases stayed unmatched. The CDR3 has 15 amino acids. The CDR3 DNA is TGTGCCAGCGGCACAGGGGGCAGTGGGGCAGATACGCAGTATTTT. Translation gives CASGTGGSGADTQYF. The whole variable domain, remainder taken from reference TRBV7-2 and TRBJ2-3, is GAGVSQSPSNKVTEKGKDVELRCDPISGHTALYWYRQSLGQGLEFLIYFQGNSAPDKSGLPSDRFSAERTGGSVSTLTIQRTQQEDSAVYLCASGTGGSGADTQYFGPGTRLTVL.

The J gene is TRBJ1-1, the V gene TRBV2; unclear D gene. The germline CDR1 and CDR2 sequences are SNHLY and FYNNEI. V lost 8 bases and J 4 bases, leaving 8 bases between the germline ends. The CDR3 covers 11 residues. The CDR3 coding sequence is TGTGCCAGCGACGCAGGCACTGAAGCTTTCTTT. Protein product: CASDAGTEAFF.

This clonotype was seen at least ten times. The chain is built from TRBV2 and TRBJ2-3; D tentatively reads TRBD1 or TRBD2 (5 bases each). Deletions cut 6 bases from V and 2 bases from J, with 18 bases between. The CDR3 loop spans 16 amino acids. Germline CDR1 reads SNHLY; CDR2 reads FYNNEI. CDR3 region: CASRTTSSGHTDTQYF. CDR3 in DNA: TGTGCCAGCAGGACCACATCCTCGGGGCACACAGATACGCAGTATTTT.

This clonotype was counted only a few times. CDR3 sequence: CASSQGTDTQYF. CDR3 coding DNA: TGTGCCAGCTCTCAAGGCACAGATACGCAGTATTTT. The chain uses TRBV18 and TRBJ2-3; D unclear. CDR3 length: 12 amino acids. Germline V gene sequence: CDR1 KGHSH, CDR2 LQKENI. Trimming left V 6 bases short and J 1 base short, with 5 bases between.

A few counts support this clonotype. V and J are TRBV7-8 and TRBJ1-1; D may be TRBD1 (5 bases). The CDR3 has 15 residues. The V gene lost 1 base and the J gene lost 5 bases, with 14 bases spanning the gap. In germline, CDR1 is SGHVS, CDR2 FQNEAQ. CDR3: CASSLEAGRGTEAFF. CDR3 nucleotides: TGTGCCAGCAGCTTAGAGGCAGGGAGAGGGACTGAAGCTTTCTTT.

The chain couples TRBV7-2 to TRBJ2-3; tentatively, D is TRBD2 (5 bases). V gave up 0 bases and J gave up 5 bases, with 6 bases separating them. CDR3 length equals 13 residues. CDR1 is SGHTA and CDR2 is FQGNSA in the germline V gene. The CDR3 DNA reads TGTGCCAGCAGCTTAGCGGGAGAAGATACGCAGTATTTT. It is translated as CASSLAGEDTQYF.

This clonotype was counted a few times. V is TRBV27 and J is TRBJ2-7; the D is unclear. With 2 bases removed from V and 4 bases from J, the gap between germline ends came to 6 bases. The germline CDR1 and CDR2 sequences are MNHEY and SMNVEV (reference sequence). This CDR3 region has 12 residues. The CDR3 region is CASSLKGYEQYF. In nucleotides, the CDR3 is TGTGCCAGCAGTTTAAAAGGTTACGAGCAGTACTTC.

This clonotype occurred many times. V is TRBV5-1 and J is TRBJ2-3; TRBD1 matches 8 bases. Germline assignment: CDR1 SGHRS and CDR2 YFSETQ. Losses at the gene ends were 4 bases for V and 6 bases for J; bases not matched to a gene: 10. The CDR3 totals 15 residues. The CDR3 sequence is CASSPERRDRDTQYF. The CDR3 DNA is TGCGCCAGCAGCCCAGAAAGACGGGACAGGGATACGCAGTATTTT.

The V and J genes are TRBV12-3 or TRBV12-4 and TRBJ2-1; no clear D gene. CDR3 length: 13 amino acids. V was pared by 2 bases and J by 6 bases, with 8 bases between. The CDR3 here is CASSLIRSNEQFF. For the CDR3, the DNA is TGTGCCAGCAGTTTAATAAGGTCCAATGAGCAGTTCTTC.

This clonotype was observed a few times. The V call is TRBV18, the J call TRBJ2-4; D unresolved. Trimming removed 3 bases at V and 1 base at J, with 16 bases between. Germline V gives CDR1 KGHSH, CDR2 LQKENI. The CDR3 loop spans 17 amino acids. The CDR3 loop reads CASSPLKGFRAKNIQYF. In nucleotides, the CDR3 is TGTGCCAGCTCACCTCTGAAAGGGTTTCGGGCCAAAAACATTCAGTACTTC.

This clonotype was seen a few times. The V gene is TRBV2, the J gene TRBJ2-5; D might be TRBD2 (5 bases). V lost 7 bases to trimming and J lost 6 bases, with 9 bases between them. Germline-derived CDR1 and CDR2 are SNHLY and FYNNEI. This CDR3 is built from 11 residues. The CDR3 bases are TGTGCCAGCACCGAGGGAAAGACCCAGTACTTC. As protein: CASTEGKTQYF.

J is TRBJ1-3 and V is TRBV20-1; D is perhaps TRBD1 (5 bases). The V end lost 6 bases, the J end lost 4 bases, and 16 bases lay between the germline ends. CDR1 is DFQATT and CDR2 is SNEGSKA in the germline V gene (reference sequence). CDR3 length: 14 amino acids. CDR3 in DNA: TGCAGTGCCAAGGACATAATGGGAGGAAACACCATATATTTT. This gives the protein CSAKDIMGGNTIYF.

DNA of the CDR3: TGTGCCAGTAGTCCTCGGCAGGGTATCGAGCAGTACTTC. Its protein product is CASSPRQGIEQYF. This chain links TRBV19 with TRBJ2-7, with D possibly being TRBD1 (5 bases). The V gene's germline CDR1 is LNHDA and CDR2 SQIVND (reference sequence). The CDR3 is made up of 13 amino acids. V gave up 5 bases and J gave up 6 bases, with 14 bases separating them. Using reference TRBV19 and TRBJ2-7 for the parts outside the CDR3, the full variable domain is DGGITQSPKYLFRKEGQNVTLSCEQNLNHDAMYWYRQDPGQGLRLIYYSQIVNDFQKGDIAEGYSVSREKKESFPLTVTSAQKNPTAFYLCASSPRQGIEQYFGPGTRLTVT.

This chain connects TRBV6-1 to TRBJ2-4, with D tentatively TRBD1 (6 bases). Germline V gives CDR1 MNHNS, CDR2 SASEGT. CDR3 size: 13 residues. V was trimmed by 7 bases and J by 4 bases, leaving 11 bases between them. DNA for the CDR3: TGTGCCAGCACAGGGGCACCTAAAAACATTCAGTACTTC. Translating gives CASTGAPKNIQYF.